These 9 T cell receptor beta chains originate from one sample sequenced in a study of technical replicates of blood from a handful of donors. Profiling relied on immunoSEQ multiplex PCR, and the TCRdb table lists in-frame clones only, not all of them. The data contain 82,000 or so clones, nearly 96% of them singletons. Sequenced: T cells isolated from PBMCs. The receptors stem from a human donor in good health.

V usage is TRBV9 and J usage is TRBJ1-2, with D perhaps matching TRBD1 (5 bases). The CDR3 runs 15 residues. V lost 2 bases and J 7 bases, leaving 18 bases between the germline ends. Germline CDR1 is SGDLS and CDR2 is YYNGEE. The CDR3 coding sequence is TGTGCCAGCAGCGTGCCAGGGTCTACTTTAGGTGGCTACACCTTC. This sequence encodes CASSVPGSTLGGYTF.

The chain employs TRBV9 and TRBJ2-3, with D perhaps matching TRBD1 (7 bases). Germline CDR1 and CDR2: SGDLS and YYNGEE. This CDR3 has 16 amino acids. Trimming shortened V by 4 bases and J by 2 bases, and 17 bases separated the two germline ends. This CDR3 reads CASSLGGGGHTDTQYF. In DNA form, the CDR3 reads TGTGCCAGCAGCCTAGGCGGAGGGGGCCACACAGATACGCAGTATTTT.

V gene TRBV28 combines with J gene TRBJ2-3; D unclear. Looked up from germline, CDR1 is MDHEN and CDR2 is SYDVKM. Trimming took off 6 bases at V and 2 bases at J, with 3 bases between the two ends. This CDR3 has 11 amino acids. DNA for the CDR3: TGTGCCAGCAGCCTCACAGATACGCAGTATTTT. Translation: CASSLTDTQYF.

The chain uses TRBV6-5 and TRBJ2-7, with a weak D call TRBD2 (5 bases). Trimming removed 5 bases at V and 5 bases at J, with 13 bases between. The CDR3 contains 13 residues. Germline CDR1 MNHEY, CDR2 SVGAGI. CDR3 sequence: CASSQTRGNEQYF. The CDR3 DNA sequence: TGTGCCAGCAGTCAAACCCGGGGAAACGAGCAGTACTTC.

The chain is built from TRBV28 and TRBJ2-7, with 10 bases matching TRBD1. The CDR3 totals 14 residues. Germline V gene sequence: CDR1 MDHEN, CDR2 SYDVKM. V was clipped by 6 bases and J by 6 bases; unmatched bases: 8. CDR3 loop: CASSGTGDRGEQYF. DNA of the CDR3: TGTGCCAGCAGCGGGACAGGGGATCGGGGCGAGCAGTACTTC.

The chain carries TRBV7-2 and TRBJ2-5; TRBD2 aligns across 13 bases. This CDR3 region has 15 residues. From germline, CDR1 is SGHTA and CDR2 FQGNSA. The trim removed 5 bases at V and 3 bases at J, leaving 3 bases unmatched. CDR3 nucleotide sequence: TGTGCCAGCAGCGCTACTAGCGGGAGGGAAGAGACCCAGTACTTC. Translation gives CASSATSGREETQYF.

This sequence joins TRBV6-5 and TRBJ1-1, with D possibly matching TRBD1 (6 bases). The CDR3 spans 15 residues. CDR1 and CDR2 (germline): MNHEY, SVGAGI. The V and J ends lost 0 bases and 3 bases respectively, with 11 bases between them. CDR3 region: CASSYSIQGDTEAFF. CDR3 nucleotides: TGTGCCAGCAGTTACTCGATACAGGGTGACACTGAAGCTTTCTTT.

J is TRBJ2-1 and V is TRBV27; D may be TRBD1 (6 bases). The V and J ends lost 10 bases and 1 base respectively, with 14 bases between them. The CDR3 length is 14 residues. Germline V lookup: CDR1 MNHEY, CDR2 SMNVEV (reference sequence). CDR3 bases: TGTGCCACCACAAACAGGGCTTCCTACAATGAGCAGTTCTTC. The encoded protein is CATTNRASYNEQFF.

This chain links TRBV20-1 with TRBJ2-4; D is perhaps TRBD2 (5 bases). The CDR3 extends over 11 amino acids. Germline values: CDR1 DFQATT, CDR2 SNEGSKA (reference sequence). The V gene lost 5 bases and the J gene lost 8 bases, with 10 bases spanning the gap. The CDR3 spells CSAVYGDIQYF. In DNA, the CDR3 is TGCAGTGCTGTCTACGGGGACATTCAGTACTTC.